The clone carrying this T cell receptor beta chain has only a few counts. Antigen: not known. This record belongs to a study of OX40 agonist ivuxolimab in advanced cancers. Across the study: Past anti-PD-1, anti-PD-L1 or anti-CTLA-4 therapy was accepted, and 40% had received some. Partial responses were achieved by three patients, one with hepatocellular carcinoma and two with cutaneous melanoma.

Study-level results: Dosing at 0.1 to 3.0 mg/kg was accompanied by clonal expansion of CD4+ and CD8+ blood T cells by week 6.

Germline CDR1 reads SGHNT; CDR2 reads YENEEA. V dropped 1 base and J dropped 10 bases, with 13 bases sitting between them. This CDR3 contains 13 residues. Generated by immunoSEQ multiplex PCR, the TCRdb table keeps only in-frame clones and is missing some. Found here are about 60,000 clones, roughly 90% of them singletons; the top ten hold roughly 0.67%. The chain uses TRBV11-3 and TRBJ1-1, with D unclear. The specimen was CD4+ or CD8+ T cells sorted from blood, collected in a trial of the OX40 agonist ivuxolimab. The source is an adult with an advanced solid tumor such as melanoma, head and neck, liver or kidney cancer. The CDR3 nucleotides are TGTGCCAGCAGCTTAGGGCCTTCTGGAGGAGCTTTCTTT. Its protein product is CASSLGPSGGAFF.